A single sample gave rise to the 29 T cell receptor beta chains below, sequenced in a study of T-cell reconstitution after alpha-beta-depleted transplantation in children (dated by TCRdb to about 2016). The treatment or condition label, as the study defines it: allogeneic hematopoietic cell transplantation with graft depleted of TCRalphabeta T cells and CD19 B cells. Library preparation used PCR. For sequencing, an Illumina HiSeq 2500 was employed. TCR library preparation used molecular barcoding, with unique molecular identifiers applied to normalize quantification of the TCRbeta repertoire. TCRdb ran its own pipeline on the public reads, namely fastp trimming at Q25 and MiXCR clone calling, and kept in-frame beta chains. Rows with one shared CDR3 protein collapse into an entry with the most common genes and DNA. This sample has around 450,000 distinct CDR3 sequences in its table, and about 16% of those were observed once. The top ten clonotypes cover 25% to 30% of the sample.

Here the sequenced sample was PBMCs, mostly from graft donor cells, taken 360 days after TCRalphabeta/CD19-depleted stem cell transplant. The origin of the receptors is a boy in the first two years of life who had a stem cell transplant for Wiskott-Aldrich syndrome, so the T cells may come from the graft donor.

This clonotype was observed a few times. The chain carries TRBV29-1 and TRBJ2-5; TRBD2 agrees at 7 bases. The germline gives CDR1 SQVTM, CDR2 ANQGSEA. After removal of 7 bases from V and 4 bases from J, the junction contained 24 bases not matched to a gene. The CDR3 runs 18 residues. The CDR3 DNA reads TGCAGCGAACGAAGGTTCGTGGCTAGCGGAGCTAAACGAGAGACCCAGTACTTC. Residues: CSERRFVASGAKRETQYF.

This clonotype was observed a few times. This sequence joins TRBV10-3 and TRBJ1-2, with D perhaps matching TRBD1 (5 bases). Trimming stripped 11 bases from V and 3 bases from J, with 16 bases between. Germline assignment: CDR1 ENHRY and CDR2 SYGVKD. The CDR3 spans 13 residues. The CDR3 DNA is TGTGCCTCATGGGGGGTCGGGGACTATGGCTACACCTTC. Translating gives CASWGVGDYGYTF.

J is TRBJ2-1 and V is TRBV4-3, with 10 bases matching TRBD2. The CDR3 length is 18 residues. Unmatched junction bases numbered 6, after V lost 1 base and J lost 0 bases. Germline CDR1 LGHNA, CDR2 YSLEER. The CDR3, as DNA: TGCGCCAGCAGCCAAGGGACTAGCGGAGGGAGCTCCTACAATGAGCAGTTCTTC. Translating it yields CASSQGTSGGSSYNEQFF.

V is TRBV12-3 or TRBV12-4 and J is TRBJ1-5, with 10 positions matching TRBD1. The CDR3 extends over 14 amino acids. Trimming cost V 8 bases and J 4 bases; bases outside gene matches: 5. This CDR3 reads CASGDRGRNQPQHF. The CDR3 nucleotides are TGTGCCAGCGGGGACAGGGGCCGAAATCAGCCCCAGCATTTT.

The gene calls are TRBV7-2 and TRBJ2-2; D unclear. The CDR3 sequence is 16 residues long. The germline V and J ends were trimmed by 0 bases and 0 bases, with 8 bases remaining between them. The germline gives CDR1 SGHTA, CDR2 FQGNSA. CDR3 DNA: TGTGCCAGCAGCTTAGCTGCTCCCGCGAACACCGGGGAGCTGTTTTTT. Residues: CASSLAAPANTGELFF.

This clonotype has just a few counts. V is TRBV4-3 and J is TRBJ2-1; D may match TRBD1 or TRBD2 (5 bases each). This CDR3 is built from 15 residues. V lost 0 bases and J lost 4, with 10 bases in between. Germline V gene sequence: CDR1 LGHNA, CDR2 YSLEER. The CDR3 is CASSQDPEGYNEQFF. Here the CDR3 DNA reads TGCGCCAGCAGCCAAGATCCCGAGGGGTACAATGAGCAGTTCTTC.

This clonotype was seen only a few times. The V and J genes are TRBV20-1 and TRBJ2-5, with D maybe TRBD2 (6 bases). V shed 0 bases and J shed 5 bases, with 13 bases lying between them. The CDR3 covers 14 residues. Germline lookup yields CDR1 DFQATT and CDR2 SNEGSKA (reference sequence). CDR3 nucleotide sequence: TGCAGTGCTAGAGATCCGGGGGTTGGGGAGACCCAGTACTTC. Translation: CSARDPGVGETQYF.

The sample holds a few counts of this clonotype. The chain carries TRBV5-1 and TRBJ2-3; 7 bases line up with TRBD2. Germline CDR1 reads SGHRS; CDR2 reads YFSETQ. J lost 0 bases, V lost 5 bases, and 6 bases had no gene match. The CDR3 consists of 15 residues. The CDR3, as DNA: TGCGCCAGCAGTGGAGCGGGGACTAGCACAGATACGCAGTATTTT. This translates into CASSGAGTSTDTQYF.

The sample holds a few counts of this clonotype. V is TRBV5-1 and J is TRBJ2-5; no firm D call. Germline V gives CDR1 SGHRS, CDR2 YFSETQ. CDR3 length equals 12 residues. With 4 bases removed from V and 7 bases from J, the gap between germline ends came to 11 bases. CDR3 sequence (DNA): TGCGCCAGCAGCCAAACCGAAGGGACCCAGTACTTC. This encodes CASSQTEGTQYF.

This clonotype has a handful of counts. The chain employs TRBV20-1 and TRBJ2-1; TRBD2 agrees at 9 bases. Germline-derived CDR1 and CDR2 are DFQATT and SNEGSKA (reference sequence). The length of the CDR3 is 21 residues. Unmatched junction bases numbered 19, after V lost 1 base and J lost 0 bases. DNA of the CDR3: TGCAGTGCTAGAGTAGTAAGAAGAGCGGGAGGTCACATCACCTCCTACAATGAGCAGTTCTTC. Translating it yields CSARVVRRAGGHITSYNEQFF.

The V and J genes are TRBV5-6 and TRBJ2-1, with D possibly being TRBD1 (5 bases). In germline, CDR1 is SGHDT, CDR2 YYEEEE. V was cut by 2 bases and J by 4 bases, with 13 bases left in between. The CDR3 spans 15 residues. CDR3 protein: CASSFLGAGYNEQFF. Here the CDR3 DNA reads TGTGCCAGCAGCTTTCTTGGGGCAGGATACAATGAGCAGTTCTTC.

The CDR3 loop reads CASSTIAGGYNEQFF. DNA of the CDR3: TGCGCCAGCAGTACTATAGCGGGGGGGTACAATGAGCAGTTCTTC. This sequence joins TRBV4-1 and TRBJ2-1; 11 nucleotides agree with TRBD2. V dropped 6 bases and J dropped 4; count of bases not matched to a gene: 5. CDR1 and CDR2 from the germline V gene are MGHRA and YSYEKL. The CDR3 covers 15 residues.

This clonotype was counted between two and nine times. The chain has TRBV12-3 or TRBV12-4 and TRBJ1-5; D not resolved. V lost 2 bases, J lost 3 bases, and 8 bases lay in between. CDR3 length: 14 residues. CDR3 in amino acids: CASSLRQLNQPQHF. The CDR3 nucleotides read TGTGCCAGCAGTTTAAGGCAGCTCAATCAGCCCCAGCATTTT.

V is TRBV27 and J is TRBJ2-1; possibly TRBD2 for D (5 bases). There are 14 residues in the CDR3. Deletions cut 3 bases from V and 4 bases from J, with 10 bases between. CDR1 is MNHEY and CDR2 is SMNVEV in the germline V gene (reference sequence). The CDR3 loop reads CASSLRQRYNEQFF. CDR3 sequence (DNA): TGTGCCAGCAGTTTGAGGCAGCGGTACAATGAGCAGTTCTTC.

The V and J genes are TRBV12-3 or TRBV12-4 and TRBJ2-7; TRBD2 agrees at 9 bases. V lost 3 bases and J lost 3; bases outside the gene matches: 9. CDR3 length: 16 residues. CDR3 sequence: CASSFRLADLHYEQYF. In nucleotides, the CDR3 is TGTGCCAGCAGTTTTAGACTAGCGGACCTACACTACGAGCAGTACTTC.

The genes are TRBV27 and TRBJ2-3; D unclear. The germline V and J ends were trimmed by 4 bases and 0 bases, with 8 bases remaining between them. The length of the CDR3 is 14 residues. CDR1 is MNHEY and CDR2 is SMNVEV in the germline V gene (reference sequence). The CDR3 DNA reads as TGTGCCAGCAGTTGGGCAGCAAGCACAGATACGCAGTATTTT. Its protein product is CASSWAASTDTQYF.

The chain combines TRBV7-2 with TRBJ1-1; 7 bases line up with TRBD1. The CDR3 is made up of 13 amino acids. The V and J ends lost 7 bases and 1 base, in that order; junction bases with no gene match: 3. From germline, CDR1 is SGHTA and CDR2 FQGNSA. The CDR3 nucleotides are TGTGCCAGCAAGCAGGGGGAGAACACTGAAGCTTTCTTT. Protein sequence: CASKQGENTEAFF.

This clonotype was seen a handful of times. The chain links TRBV24-1 to TRBJ2-1; D remains unclear. V was clipped by 5 bases and J by 6 bases, with 10 bases between them. This CDR3 region has 13 residues. The germline CDR1 and CDR2 sequences are KGHDR and SFDVKD. The CDR3 loop is CATSVTASNEQFF. Here the CDR3 DNA reads TGTGCCACCAGTGTAACAGCGAGCAATGAGCAGTTCTTC.

This clonotype was counted only a few times. The J gene is TRBJ1-2, the V gene TRBV24-1; D is uncertain. Germline V CDR1 and CDR2: KGHDR, SFDVKD. With 3 bases removed from V and 3 bases from J, the gap between germline ends came to 7 bases. This CDR3 has 13 amino acids. CDR3: CATSDGQDYGYTF. CDR3 sequence (DNA): TGTGCCACCAGTGATGGGCAAGACTATGGCTACACCTTC.

J is TRBJ1-4 and V is TRBV5-5; 7 positions agree with TRBD1. The germline V gene has CDR1 SGHKS and CDR2 YYEKEE (reference sequence). J lost 8 bases, V lost 2 bases, and 12 bases had no gene match. This CDR3 spans 16 amino acids. CDR3 DNA: TGTGCCAGCAGCTTTGACAGGGAACCCCCGAGGGAAAAACTGTTTTTT. Translation: CASSFDREPPREKLFF.

This clonotype was detected a few times. This sequence joins TRBV18 and TRBJ1-1, with D possibly TRBD1 on 5 matching bases. With 6 bases removed from V and 1 base from J, the gap between germline ends came to 15 bases. This CDR3 is built from 15 residues. Germline V gene lookup returns CDR1 KGHSH and CDR2 LQKENI. CDR3 sequence reads: CASSPLGGWNTEAFF. For the CDR3, the DNA is TGTGCCAGCTCTCCCCTGGGGGGTTGGAACACTGAAGCTTTCTTT.

This clonotype was seen only a few times. V usage is TRBV6-6 and J usage is TRBJ2-5, with 7 bases that match TRBD2. J was trimmed by 4 bases and V by 9 bases; bases with no gene match: 2. CDR3 length: 11 residues. Germline loops: CDR1 MNHNY, CDR2 SVGAGI (reference sequence). CDR3 bases: TGTGCCAGTACGGGGGGAGAGACCCAGTACTTC. It encodes CASTGGETQYF.

This clonotype appeared a few times. This chain links TRBV7-2 with TRBJ2-5, with D possibly matching TRBD2 (5 bases). CDR3 length: 12 residues. Germline V lookup: CDR1 SGHTA, CDR2 FQGNSA. With 1 base removed from V and 9 bases from J, the gap between germline ends came to 9 bases. In DNA, the CDR3 is TGTGCCAGCAGCTTAGGGTCGGGGTCCCAGTACTTC. Translated, it gives CASSLGSGSQYF.

The chain's CDR3 is CSVGLDRGYGYTF. The CDR3 DNA is TGCAGCGTTGGGCTGGACAGGGGCTATGGCTACACCTTC. V gene TRBV29-1 combines with J gene TRBJ1-2; 9 bases agree with TRBD1. This CDR3 is built from 13 residues. Germline CDR1 and CDR2: SQVTM and ANQGSEA. V lost 4 bases, J lost 4 bases, and 4 bases stayed unmatched.

This clonotype was observed at least ten times. The J gene is TRBJ1-2, the V gene TRBV12-3 or TRBV12-4; D remains ambiguous. The CDR3 extends over 13 amino acids. V was clipped by 2 bases and J by 8 bases, with 12 bases between them. CDR3 bases: TGTGCCAGCAGTTTATCGGCAGGTCAAGGCTACACCTTC. It is translated as CASSLSAGQGYTF.

In this sample, this clonotype turned up a few times. The V call is TRBV20-1, the J call TRBJ1-2; D unresolved. The V gene lost 1 base and the J gene lost 5 bases, with 14 bases spanning the gap. CDR1 and CDR2 (germline): DFQATT, SNEGSKA (reference sequence). This CDR3 has 14 residues. In nucleotides, the CDR3 is TGCAGTGCTAGAGTTCCCACTCTTCCTTATGGCTACACCTTC. It codes for CSARVPTLPYGYTF.

The V call is TRBV7-9, the J call TRBJ2-7, with D tentatively TRBD1 (5 bases). This CDR3 is built from 14 residues. V shed 1 base and J shed 2 bases, with 9 bases lying between them. The germline gives CDR1 SEHNR, CDR2 FQNEAQ (reference sequence). CDR3 sequence reads: CASSLDRSAYEQYF. The CDR3 nucleotides read TGTGCCAGCAGCTTAGACAGGTCAGCCTACGAGCAGTACTTC.

In this sample, this clonotype turned up a few times. CDR3 sequence (DNA): TGCAGCGTTCTGACTAGCGGCGCAGATACGCAGTATTTT. This encodes CSVLTSGADTQYF. The chain is built from TRBV29-1 and TRBJ2-3; TRBD2 agrees at 9 bases. Trimming took 5 bases from V and 4 from J; bases not matched to a gene: 4. Germline CDR1 and CDR2: SQVTM and ANQGSEA. This CDR3 contains 13 residues.

This clonotype showed up just a few times. This sequence joins TRBV10-3 and TRBJ2-1, with D possibly being TRBD1 or TRBD2 (6 bases each). Germline lookup yields CDR1 ENHRY and CDR2 SYGVKD. This CDR3 comprises 13 residues. With 5 bases removed from V and 5 bases from J, the gap between germline ends came to 10 bases. The CDR3 DNA sequence: TGTGCCATCAGTCAGGGGAGGAACAATGAGCAGTTCTTC. Translation gives CAISQGRNNEQFF.